This T cell receptor beta chain was observed in a study of blood T cells in healthy people across ages. This clonotype was seen more than once but under ten times. Using a J-beta primer mix together with a sample-barcoded 5' primer, a second PCR was run for about 6 to 12 cycles. MiXCR was run by TCRdb on the 5' RACE reads, yielding one entry per CDR3 protein. The sample shows some 760,000 distinct CDR3 sequences, around a quarter of them seen only once. CDR1 SGHRS and CDR2 YFSETQ come from the germline V gene. The CDR3 loop spans 14 amino acids. V shed 4 bases and J 6 bases; nucleotides not matched to a gene: 10. The same data also went into a second study, on T cells of mothers and their children. That study adds: Three healthy Caucasian mothers and their six children donated. Each mother gave over 9.5 million TCR beta CDR3 reads; each child, about 3 million. Related mother-child pairs showed slightly, non-significantly higher overlap than unrelated pairs.

The chain is built from TRBV5-1 and TRBJ2-7, with TRBD1 identical over 7 bases. Sequences were obtained from blood. The clonotype comes from a boy between 5 and 17 years old in good health. The CDR3 bases are TGCGCCAGCAGCCCCGAAGGGGGCCGTAGCGAGCAGTACTTC. Translated, it gives CASSPEGGRSEQYF. Based on the CDR3 plus reference TRBV5-1 and TRBJ2-7, the full variable domain is KAGVTQTPRYLIKTRGQQVTLSCSPISGHRSVSWYQQTPGQGLQFLFEYFSETQRNKGNFPGRFSGRQFSNSRSEMNVSTLELGDSALYLCASSPEGGRSEQYFGPGTRLTVT.